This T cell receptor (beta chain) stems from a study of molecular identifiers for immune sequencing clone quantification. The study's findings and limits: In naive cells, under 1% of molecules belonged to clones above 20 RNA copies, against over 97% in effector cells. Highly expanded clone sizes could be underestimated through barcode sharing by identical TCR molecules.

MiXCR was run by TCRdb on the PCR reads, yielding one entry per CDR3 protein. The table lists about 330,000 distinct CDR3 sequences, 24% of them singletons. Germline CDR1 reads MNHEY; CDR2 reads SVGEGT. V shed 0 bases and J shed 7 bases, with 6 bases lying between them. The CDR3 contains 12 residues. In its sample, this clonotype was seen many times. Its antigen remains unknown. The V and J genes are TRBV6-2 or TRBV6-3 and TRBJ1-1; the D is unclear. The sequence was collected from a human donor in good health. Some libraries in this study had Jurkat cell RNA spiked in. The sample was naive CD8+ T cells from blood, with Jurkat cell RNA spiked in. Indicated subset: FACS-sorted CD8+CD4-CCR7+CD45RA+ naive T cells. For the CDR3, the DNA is TGTGCCAGCAGTTACTCAGTGATTGAAGCTTTCTTT. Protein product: CASSYSVIEAFF.